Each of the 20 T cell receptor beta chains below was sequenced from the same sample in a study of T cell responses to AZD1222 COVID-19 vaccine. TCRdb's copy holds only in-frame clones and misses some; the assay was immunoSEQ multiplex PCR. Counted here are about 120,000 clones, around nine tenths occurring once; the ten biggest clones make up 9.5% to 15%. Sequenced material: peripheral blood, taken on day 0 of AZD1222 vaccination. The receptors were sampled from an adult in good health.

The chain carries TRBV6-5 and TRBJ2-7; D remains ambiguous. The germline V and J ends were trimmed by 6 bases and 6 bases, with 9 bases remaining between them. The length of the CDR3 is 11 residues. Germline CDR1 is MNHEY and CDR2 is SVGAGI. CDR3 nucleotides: TGTGCCAGCAGCCTACAAGGCGAGCAGTACTTC. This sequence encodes CASSLQGEQYF.

The CDR3 here is CASSSRLAGEGGTQYF. The CDR3 DNA is TGTGCCAGCAGCTCCCGACTAGCGGGGGAAGGCGGTACGCAGTATTTT. The chain recombines TRBV11-3 with TRBJ2-3, with 12 positions matching TRBD2. CDR3 size: 16 residues. The germline V gene encodes CDR1 SGHNT and CDR2 YENEEA. V was pared by 4 bases and J by 8 bases, with 10 bases of the junction left unmatched.

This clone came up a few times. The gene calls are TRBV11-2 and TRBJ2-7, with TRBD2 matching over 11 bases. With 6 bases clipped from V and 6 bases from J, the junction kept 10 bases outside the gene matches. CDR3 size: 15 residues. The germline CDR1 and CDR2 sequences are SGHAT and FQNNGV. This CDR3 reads CASRRPGLAVFEQYF. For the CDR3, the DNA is TGTGCCAGCAGACGGCCGGGACTAGCGGTCTTCGAGCAGTACTTC.

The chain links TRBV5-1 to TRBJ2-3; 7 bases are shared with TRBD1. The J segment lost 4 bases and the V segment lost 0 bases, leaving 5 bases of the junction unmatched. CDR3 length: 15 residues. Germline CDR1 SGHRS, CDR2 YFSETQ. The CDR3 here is CASSLEGQGADTQYF. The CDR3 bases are TGCGCCAGCAGCTTGGAGGGCCAGGGGGCAGATACGCAGTATTTT. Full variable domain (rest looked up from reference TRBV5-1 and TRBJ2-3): KAGVTQTPRYLIKTRGQQVTLSCSPISGHRSVSWYQQTPGQGLQFLFEYFSETQRNKGNFPGRFSGRQFSNSRSEMNVSTLELGDSALYLCASSLEGQGADTQYFGPGTRLTVL.

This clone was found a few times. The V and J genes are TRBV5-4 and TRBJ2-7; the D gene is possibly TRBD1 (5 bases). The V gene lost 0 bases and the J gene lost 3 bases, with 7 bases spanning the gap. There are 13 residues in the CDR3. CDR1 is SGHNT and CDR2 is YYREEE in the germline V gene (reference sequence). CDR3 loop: CASSLAGHYEQYF. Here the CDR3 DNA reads TGTGCCAGCAGCTTGGCAGGGCACTACGAGCAGTACTTC. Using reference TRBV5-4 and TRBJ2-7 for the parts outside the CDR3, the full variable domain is ETGVTQSPTHLIKTRGQQVTLRCSSQSGHNTVSWYQQALGQGPQFIFQYYREEENGRGNFPPRFSGLQFPNYSSELNVNALELDDSALYLCASSLAGHYEQYFGPGTRLTVT.

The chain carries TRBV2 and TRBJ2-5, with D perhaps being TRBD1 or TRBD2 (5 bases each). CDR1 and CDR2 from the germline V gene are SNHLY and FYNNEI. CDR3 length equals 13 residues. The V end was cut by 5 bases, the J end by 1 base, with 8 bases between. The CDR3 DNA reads TGTGCCAGCAGTTGGGACGGCCAAGAGACCCAGTACTTC. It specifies CASSWDGQETQYF.

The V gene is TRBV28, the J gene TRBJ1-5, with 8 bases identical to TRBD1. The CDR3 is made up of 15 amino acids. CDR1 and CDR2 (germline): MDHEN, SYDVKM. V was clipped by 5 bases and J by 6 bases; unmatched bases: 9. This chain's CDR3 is CASSRIETGAQPQHF. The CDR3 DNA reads TGTGCCAGCAGTCGGATCGAGACAGGGGCTCAGCCCCAGCATTTT.

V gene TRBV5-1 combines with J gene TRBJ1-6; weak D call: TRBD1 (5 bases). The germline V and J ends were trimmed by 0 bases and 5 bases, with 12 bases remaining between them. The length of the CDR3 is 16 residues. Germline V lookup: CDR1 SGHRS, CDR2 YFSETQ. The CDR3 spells CASSLDLAGDNSPLHF. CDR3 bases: TGCGCCAGCAGCTTGGACCTTGCGGGGGATAATTCACCCCTCCACTTT.

The CDR3 sequence: CASSEASSSSGNTIYF. In nucleotides, the CDR3 is TGTGCCAGCAGTGAAGCGAGCAGCAGCTCTGGAAACACCATATATTTT. The rearrangement links TRBV2 to TRBJ1-3; D call uncertain. V was shortened by 0 bases and J by 0 bases, with 9 bases between the two germline ends. The V gene's germline CDR1 is SNHLY and CDR2 FYNNEI. The CDR3 totals 16 residues.

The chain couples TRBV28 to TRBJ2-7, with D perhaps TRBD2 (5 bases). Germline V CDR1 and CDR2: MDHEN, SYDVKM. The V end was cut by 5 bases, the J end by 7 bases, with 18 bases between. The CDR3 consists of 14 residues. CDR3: CASSAMGATGEQYF. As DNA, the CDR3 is TGTGCCAGCAGTGCCATGGGAGCGACGGGAGAGCAGTACTTC.

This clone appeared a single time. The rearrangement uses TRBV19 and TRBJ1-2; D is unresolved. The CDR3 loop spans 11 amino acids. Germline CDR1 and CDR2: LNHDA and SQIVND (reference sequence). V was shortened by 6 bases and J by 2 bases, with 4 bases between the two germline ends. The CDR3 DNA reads TGTGCCAGTAGAAAAAACTATGGCTACACCTTC. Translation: CASRKNYGYTF.

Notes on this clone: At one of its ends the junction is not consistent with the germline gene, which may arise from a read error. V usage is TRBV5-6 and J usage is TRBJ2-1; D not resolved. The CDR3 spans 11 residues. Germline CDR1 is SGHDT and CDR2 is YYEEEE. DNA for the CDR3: TGTGCCAGCAACTTGGTGAATGAGCAGTTCTTC. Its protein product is CASNLVNEQFF.

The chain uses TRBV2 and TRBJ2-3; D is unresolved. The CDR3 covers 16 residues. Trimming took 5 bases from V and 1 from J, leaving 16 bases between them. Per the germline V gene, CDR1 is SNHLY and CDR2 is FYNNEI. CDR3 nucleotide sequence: TGTGCCAGCAGTCTGGGCCCAAATCAAGGCACAGATACGCAGTATTTT. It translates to CASSLGPNQGTDTQYF.

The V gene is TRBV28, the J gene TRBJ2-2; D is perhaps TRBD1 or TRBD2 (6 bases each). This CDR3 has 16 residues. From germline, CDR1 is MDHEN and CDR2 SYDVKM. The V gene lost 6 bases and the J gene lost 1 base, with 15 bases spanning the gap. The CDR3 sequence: CASSPNRGRNTGELFF. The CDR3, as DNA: TGTGCCAGCAGCCCGAATCGGGGGCGGAACACCGGGGAGCTGTTTTTT. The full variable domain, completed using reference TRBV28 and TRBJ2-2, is DVKVTQSSRYLVKRTGEKVFLECVQDMDHENMFWYRQDPGLGLRLIYFSYDVKMKEKGDIPEGYSVSREKKERFSLILESASTNQTSMYLCASSPNRGRNTGELFFGEGSRLTVL.

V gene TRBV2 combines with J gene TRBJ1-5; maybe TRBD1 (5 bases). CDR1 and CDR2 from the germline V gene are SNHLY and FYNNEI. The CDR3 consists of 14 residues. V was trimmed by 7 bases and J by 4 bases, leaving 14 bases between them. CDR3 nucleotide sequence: TGTGCCAGCACGGAGACGGGGGGGAATCAGCCCCAGCATTTT. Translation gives CASTETGGNQPQHF.

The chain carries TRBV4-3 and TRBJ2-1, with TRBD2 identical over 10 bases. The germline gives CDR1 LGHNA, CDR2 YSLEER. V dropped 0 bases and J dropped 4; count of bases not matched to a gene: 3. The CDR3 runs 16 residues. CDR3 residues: CASSQEASGGYNEQFF. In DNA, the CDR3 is TGCGCCAGCAGCCAAGAGGCTAGCGGGGGTTACAATGAGCAGTTCTTC.

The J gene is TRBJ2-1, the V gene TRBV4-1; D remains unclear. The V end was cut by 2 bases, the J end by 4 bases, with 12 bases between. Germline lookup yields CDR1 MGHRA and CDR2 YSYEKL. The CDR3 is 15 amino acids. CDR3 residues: CASSQTQPSYNEQFF. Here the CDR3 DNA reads TGCGCCAGCAGCCAAACACAGCCTTCTTACAATGAGCAGTTCTTC.

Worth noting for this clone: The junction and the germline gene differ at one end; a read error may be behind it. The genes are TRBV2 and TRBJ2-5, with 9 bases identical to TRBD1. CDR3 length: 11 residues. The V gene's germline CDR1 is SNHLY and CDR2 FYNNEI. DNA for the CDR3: TGTGCCAGCAGTACAGGGGGCTCTGAGCACTTC. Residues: CASSTGGSEHF.

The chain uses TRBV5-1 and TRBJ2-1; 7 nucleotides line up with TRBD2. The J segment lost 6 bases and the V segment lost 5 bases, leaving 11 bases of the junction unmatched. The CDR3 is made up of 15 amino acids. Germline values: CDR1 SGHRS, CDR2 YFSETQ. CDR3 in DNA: TGCGCCAGCAGAGCCGGGACTATTCTAACCAATGAGCAGTTCTTC. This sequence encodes CASRAGTILTNEQFF.

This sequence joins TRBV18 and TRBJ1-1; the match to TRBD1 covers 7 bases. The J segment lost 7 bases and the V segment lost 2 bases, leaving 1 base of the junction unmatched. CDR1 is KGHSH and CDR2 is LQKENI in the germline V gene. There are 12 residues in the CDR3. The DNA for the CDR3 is TGTGCCAGCTCACCAACAGGGGATGAAGCTTTCTTT. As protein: CASSPTGDEAFF.